Detailed here is one T cell receptor beta chain. What antigen it recognizes has not been identified. The sample holds no much larger clone one base away, and base qualities are not on file. Single viable CD3+CD4+CD8-CD45RO+ cells were sorted as memory CD4+ T cells on a FACSAria II. To determine CMV serostatus, a Roche Elecsys assay was used that detects serum IgG against CMV pp150, pp28, p38 and p52. After thawing, total CD4+ T cells were enriched by positive selection with CD4 magnetic microbeads. The samples came from a separate study whose specific focus was interrogating the CD4+ T cell memory repertoire. Following standard operating procedures, peripheral blood mononuclear cells were isolated and cryopreserved, while serum was kept at -80 degrees C. The staining used CD3-PerCP (BW264/56), CD4-APC (RPA-T4), CD45RO-PE (UCHT1) and CD8-Pacific Orange (3B5) antibodies, and Sytox blue was used to exclude non-viable cells.

The data belong to a study of memory CD4+ T cells and cytomegalovirus serostatus (dated by TCRdb to the late 2010s). Notes on the research overall: The cohort comprised 33 healthy Belgian adults, 9 CMV seropositive and about 24 CMV seronegative. To replicate a published TCR-based CMV serostatus classifier, the researchers sequenced the CD4+ memory TCRbeta repertoires of a Belgian cohort whose cytomegalovirus serostatus was known. The investigation overall reported the following: A median bootstrapped AUC of roughly 0.95 with a 95% CI of 0.76-1.00 was achieved on the Belgian cohort by the original-framework classifier. The results were interpreted as suggesting that the CMV-associated TCR signature is largely present in the CD4+ memory repertoire. Of under 200 previously reported CMV-associated TCRbeta sequences, over 65 appeared in the CD4+ memory repertoires, each in one to five individuals. Only CD4+CD45RO+ memory cells were sequenced, in contrast to the original study, in which naive and memory CD4+ and CD8+ populations were covered. CMV serostatus prediction reached a median bootstrapped AUC of about 0.95 with the original framework and over 0.8 with a US-trained random forest.

As encoded in the germline V gene, CDR1 is SGHRS while CDR2 is YFSETQ. The CDR3 spans 17 residues, from the cysteine through the phenylalanine. Just the 51-base CDR3 DNA is kept, in frame starting at base 1. V is reduced by 0 bases and J by 3 bases, leaving a spacing of 13 bases between them. Genomic DNA was extracted from sorted cells with the Quick-DNA Microprep Kit. TCRbeta DNA was amplified with the immunoSEQ hsTCRbeta kit following the manufacturer's protocol. An Illumina MiSeq instrument was used to sequence the TCRbeta libraries. The authors' pipeline ran thus. After out-of-frame sequences were removed, around 2,200,000 distinct TCRbeta sequences remained, averaging approximately 72,000 per individual. Each individual was scored by the count of fewer than 200 previously reported CMV-associated TCRbeta sequences and the total productive distinct TCRbeta count. A beta-binomial model was reimplemented in Python, and scikit-learn random forests with default parameters were trained on data from the US cohort. On the Belgian cohort, classifier performance was reported as the median AUC, along with percentile confidence intervals, across 10,000 bootstrap iterations. TCRdb provides this immuneACCESS table in a form limited to in-frame rearrangements. Some clones are lacking; in checked studies, under half of them reflect an unresolved V gene, and why the rest are absent is not known. V, J and clone size are taken as reported in that table, and D and trimming were inferred from the DNA itself. This sample comprises fewer than 50,000 clones, 70% to 80% of them detected only once. The top ten constitute 0.9% to 1.2% of the sample.

The sequence is built from TRBV5-1 and TRBJ2-6, with the D call perhaps TRBD1 or TRBD2, as 5 bases match in each case. Sample: memory CD4+ T cells from blood. The sequence derives from an adult in good health and CMV-seronegative. Here is the DNA: TGCGCCAGCAGCTTGGTGATCGGGGCGGGTGGGGCCAACGTCCTGACTTTC. Its translation is CASSLVIGAGGANVLTF.